The rows below give T cell receptor beta chains drawn from one sample of a study of T cell responses to AZD1222 COVID-19 vaccine. Generated by immunoSEQ multiplex PCR, the TCRdb table keeps only in-frame clones and is missing some. The repertoire holds over 150,000 clones, roughly nine tenths seen once, with 15% to 20% in the top ten. The sample here was peripheral blood, taken on day 0 of AZD1222 vaccination. The receptors derive from an adult in good health. CDR3s include the opening cysteine and the closing phenylalanine or tryptophan. D genes are given only for firm matches. The size of a clone is reported for some rows only, either as once, few or many, or as a class for expanded clones.

v_call	d_call	j_call	clone_size	cdr3_nt	cdr3_aa
TRBV16	-	TRBJ1-5	-	TGTGCCAGCAGCCAAAGATATGGAACAGGGCCTAATCAGCCCCAGCATTTT	CASSQRYGTGPNQPQHF
TRBV28	TRBD1	TRBJ2-7	-	TGTGCCAGCAGTTTATGGGACAGGGGTGGCGAGCAGTACTTC	CASSLWDRGGEQYF
TRBV19	TRBD1	TRBJ1-5	-	TGTGCCAGTAGTGCCCCTGGACAGGGGGAAAATCAGCCCCAGCATTTT	CASSAPGQGENQPQHF
TRBV4-3	-	TRBJ1-3	-	TGCGCCAGCAGCCAAGATCCGGGTCTCTCTGGAAACACCATATATTTT	CASSQDPGLSGNTIYF
TRBV29-1	TRBD1	TRBJ1-1	-	TGCAGCGTTGAAGGGACAGGGAACACTGAAGCTTTCTTT	CSVEGTGNTEAFF
TRBV5-5	TRBD2	TRBJ2-2	-	TGTGCCAGCAGCCAGGGACTAGCGGGGAACACCGGGGAGCTGTTTTTT	CASSQGLAGNTGELFF
TRBV16	TRBD1	TRBJ2-6	-	TGTGCCAGCAGTCTCCGACAGGGGGCGTTCTCTGGGGCCAACGTCCTGACTTTC	CASSLRQGAFSGANVLTF
TRBV4-3	-	TRBJ2-7	few	TGCGCCAGCAGCCAAGATCAGGGGACCTACGAGCAGTACTTC	CASSQDQGTYEQYF
TRBV24-1	-	TRBJ2-6	-	TGTGCCACCAGTGTACCCGATGTACCTGGGGCCAACGTCCTGACTTTC	CATSVPDVPGANVLTF
TRBV18	-	TRBJ1-3	-	TGTGCCAGCTCACCAGGACAGTTCTCTGGAAACACCATATATTTT	CASSPGQFSGNTIYF